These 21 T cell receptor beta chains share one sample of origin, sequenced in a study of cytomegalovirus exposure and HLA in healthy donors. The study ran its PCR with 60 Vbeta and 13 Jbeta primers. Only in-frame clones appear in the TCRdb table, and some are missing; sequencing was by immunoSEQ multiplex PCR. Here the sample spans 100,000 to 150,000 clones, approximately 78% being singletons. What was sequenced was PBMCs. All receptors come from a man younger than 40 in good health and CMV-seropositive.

The CDR3 region has the DNA TGCGCCAGCAGCCAAGCCATCAATCAGCCCCAGCATTTT. Protein: CASSQAINQPQHF. The V call is TRBV4-3, the J call TRBJ1-5; no reliable D call. Per germline, CDR1 LGHNA and CDR2 YSLEER. The CDR3 spans 13 residues. The ends were cut back, 1 base at V and 3 bases at J, with 4 bases in the middle.

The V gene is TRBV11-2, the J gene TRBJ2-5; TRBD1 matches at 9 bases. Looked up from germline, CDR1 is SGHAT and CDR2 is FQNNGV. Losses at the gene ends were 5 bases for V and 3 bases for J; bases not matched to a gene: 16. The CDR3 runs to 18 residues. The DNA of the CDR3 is TGTGCCAGCAGCAAAACCTCCGGGACAGGGACTCGTAAAGAGACCCAGTACTTC. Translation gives CASSKTSGTGTRKETQYF.

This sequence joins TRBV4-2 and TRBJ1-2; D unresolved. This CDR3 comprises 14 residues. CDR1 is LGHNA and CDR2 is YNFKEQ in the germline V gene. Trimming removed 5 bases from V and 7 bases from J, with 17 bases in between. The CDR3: CASSARERVGGYTF. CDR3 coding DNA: TGTGCCAGCAGCGCCCGTGAGCGCGTCGGTGGCTACACCTTC.

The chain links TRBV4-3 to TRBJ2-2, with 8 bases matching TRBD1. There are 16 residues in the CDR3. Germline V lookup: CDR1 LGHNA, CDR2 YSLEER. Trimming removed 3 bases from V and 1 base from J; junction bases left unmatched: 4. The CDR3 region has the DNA TGCGCCAGCAGCCAGGGGGACAGGTTGAACACCGGGGAGCTGTTTTTT. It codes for CASSQGDRLNTGELFF.

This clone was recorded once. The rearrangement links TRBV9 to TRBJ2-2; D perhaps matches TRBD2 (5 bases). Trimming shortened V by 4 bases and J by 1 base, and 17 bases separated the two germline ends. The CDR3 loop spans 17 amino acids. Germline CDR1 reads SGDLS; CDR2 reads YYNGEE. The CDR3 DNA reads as TGTGCCAGCAGCCCGCGGGTAGGGCTGATGAACACCGGGGAGCTGTTTTTT. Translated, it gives CASSPRVGLMNTGELFF.

The CDR3 loop reads CASSTHGRVTGELFF. CDR3 coding DNA: TGTGCCAGTAGTACTCATGGGAGGGTCACCGGGGAGCTGTTTTTT. The gene calls are TRBV19 and TRBJ2-2, with TRBD2 matching 7 bases. Trimming cost V 4 bases and J 4 bases; bases outside gene matches: 6. CDR1 and CDR2 (germline): LNHDA, SQIVND (reference sequence). CDR3 size: 15 residues.

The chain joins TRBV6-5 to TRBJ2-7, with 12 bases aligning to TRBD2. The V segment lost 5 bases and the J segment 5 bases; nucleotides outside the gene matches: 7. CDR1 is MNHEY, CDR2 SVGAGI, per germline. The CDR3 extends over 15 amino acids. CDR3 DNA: TGTGCCAGCAGTATGACTAGCGGGAGACACCACGAGCAGTACTTC. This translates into CASSMTSGRHHEQYF.

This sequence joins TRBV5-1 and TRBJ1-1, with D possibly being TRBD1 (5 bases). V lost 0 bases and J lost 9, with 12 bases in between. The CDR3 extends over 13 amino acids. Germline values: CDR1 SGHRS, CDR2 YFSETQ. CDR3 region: CASSLGRDDQAFF. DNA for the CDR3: TGCGCCAGCAGCTTGGGCAGGGATGACCAAGCTTTCTTT.

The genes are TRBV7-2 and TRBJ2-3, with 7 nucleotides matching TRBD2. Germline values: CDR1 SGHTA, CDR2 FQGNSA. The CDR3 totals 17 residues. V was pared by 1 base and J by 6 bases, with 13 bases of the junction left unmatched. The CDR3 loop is CASSLVTGGSWGDTQYF. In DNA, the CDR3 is TGTGCCAGCAGCTTAGTAACGGGCGGGAGCTGGGGGGATACGCAGTATTTT.

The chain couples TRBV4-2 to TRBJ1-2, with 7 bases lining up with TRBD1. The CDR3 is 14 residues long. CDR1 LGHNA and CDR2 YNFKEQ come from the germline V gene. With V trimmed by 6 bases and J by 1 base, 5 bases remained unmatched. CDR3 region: CASRGDSLNYGYTF. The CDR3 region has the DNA TGTGCCAGCAGGGGGGACAGCCTTAACTATGGCTACACCTTC.

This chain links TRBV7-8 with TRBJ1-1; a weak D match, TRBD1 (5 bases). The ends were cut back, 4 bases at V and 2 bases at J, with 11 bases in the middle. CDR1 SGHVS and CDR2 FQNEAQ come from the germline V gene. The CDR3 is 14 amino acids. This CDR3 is CASSSTDGNTEAFF. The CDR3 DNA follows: TGTGCCAGCAGCTCGACAGACGGAAACACTGAAGCTTTCTTT.

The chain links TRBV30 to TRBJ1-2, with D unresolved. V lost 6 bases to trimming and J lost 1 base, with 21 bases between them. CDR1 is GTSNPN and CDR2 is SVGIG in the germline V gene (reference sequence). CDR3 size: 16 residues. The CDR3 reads CACSRGGQDNNYGYTF. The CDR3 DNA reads TGTGCCTGTTCCAGAGGAGGGCAGGATAATAACTATGGCTACACCTTC.

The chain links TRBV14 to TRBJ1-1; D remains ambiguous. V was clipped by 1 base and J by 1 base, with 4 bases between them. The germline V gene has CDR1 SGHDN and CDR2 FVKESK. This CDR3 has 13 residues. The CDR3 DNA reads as TGTGCCAGCAGCCAAGCCCAGAACACTGAAGCTTTCTTT. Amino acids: CASSQAQNTEAFF.

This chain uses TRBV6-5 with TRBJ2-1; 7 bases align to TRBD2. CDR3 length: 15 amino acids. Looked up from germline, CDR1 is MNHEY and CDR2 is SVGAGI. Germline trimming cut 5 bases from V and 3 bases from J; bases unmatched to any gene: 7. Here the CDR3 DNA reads TGTGCCAGCAGTCCCGCGGCGGGAGACTACAATGAGCAGTTCTTC. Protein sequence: CASSPAAGDYNEQFF.

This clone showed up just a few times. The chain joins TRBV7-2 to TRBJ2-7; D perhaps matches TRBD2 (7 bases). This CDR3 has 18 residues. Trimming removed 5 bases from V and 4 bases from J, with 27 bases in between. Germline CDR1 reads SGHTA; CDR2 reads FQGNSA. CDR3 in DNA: TGTGCCAGCAGCCCTAACCCCTACTTAGAGCGGGACATTTACGAGCAGTACTTC. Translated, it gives CASSPNPYLERDIYEQYF.

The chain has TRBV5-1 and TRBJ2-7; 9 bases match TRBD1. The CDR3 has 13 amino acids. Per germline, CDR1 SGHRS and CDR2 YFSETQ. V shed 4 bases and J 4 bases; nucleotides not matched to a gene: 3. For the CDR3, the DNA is TGCGCCAGCAGCAGGACAGGGGTTTACGAGCAGTACTTC. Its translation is CASSRTGVYEQYF.

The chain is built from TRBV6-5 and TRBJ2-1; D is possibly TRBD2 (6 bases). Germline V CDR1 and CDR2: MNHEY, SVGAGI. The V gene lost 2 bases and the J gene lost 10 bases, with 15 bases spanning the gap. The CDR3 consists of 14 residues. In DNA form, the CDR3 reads TGTGCCAGCAGTTACCGGGACTTCTCGTCCGAGCAGTTCTTC. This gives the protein CASSYRDFSSEQFF.

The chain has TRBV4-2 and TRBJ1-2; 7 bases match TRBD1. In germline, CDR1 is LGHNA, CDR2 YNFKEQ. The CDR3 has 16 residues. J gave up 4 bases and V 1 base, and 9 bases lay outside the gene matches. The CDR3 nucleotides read TGTGCCAGCAGCCAAGCGGACCAAACAGGGGCCTATGGCTACACCTTC. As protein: CASSQADQTGAYGYTF.

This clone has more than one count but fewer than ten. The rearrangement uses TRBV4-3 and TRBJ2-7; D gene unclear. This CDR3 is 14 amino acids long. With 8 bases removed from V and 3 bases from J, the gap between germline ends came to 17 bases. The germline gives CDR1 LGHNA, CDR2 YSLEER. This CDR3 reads CASSSSRGVYEQYF. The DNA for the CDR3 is TGCGCCAGCTCCTCCTCCCGAGGAGTCTACGAGCAGTACTTC.

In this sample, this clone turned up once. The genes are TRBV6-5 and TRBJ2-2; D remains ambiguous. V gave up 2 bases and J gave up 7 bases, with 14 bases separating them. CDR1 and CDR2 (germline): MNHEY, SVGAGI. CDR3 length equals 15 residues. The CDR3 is CASSYNSPTFGELFF. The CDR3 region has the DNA TGTGCCAGCAGTTACAACTCACCCACGTTCGGGGAGCTGTTTTTT.

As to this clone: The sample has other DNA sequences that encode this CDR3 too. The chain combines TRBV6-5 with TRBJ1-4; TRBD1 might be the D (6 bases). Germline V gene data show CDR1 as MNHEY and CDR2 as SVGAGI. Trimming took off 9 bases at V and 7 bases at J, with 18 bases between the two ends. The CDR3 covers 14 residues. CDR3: CASRRQAGREKLFF. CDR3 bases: TGTGCCAGTAGGAGACAGGCCGGGCGTGAAAAACTGTTTTTT.